This entry is about one TCR beta chain. V gave up 0 bases and J gave up 4 bases, with 12 bases separating them. From germline, CDR1 is WSHSY and CDR2 SAAADI. This CDR3 comprises 15 residues. The data stem from a study of blood T cell repertoires in COVID-19. As processed by the authors: Amplification with reference gene primers provided the estimates of nucleated cell counts. The data were produced by immunoSEQ multiplex PCR, yet TCRdb's version contains in-frame clones alone and is incomplete. The D gene and trimming were derived from the DNA, and the V and J assignments and clone size from that table. Of over 200,000 clones in the sample, 90% to 95% are singletons; the top ten hold 0.75% to 1%.

The sample taken for sequencing was peripheral blood. This rearrangement joins TRBV10-2 to TRBJ1-2, with D tentatively TRBD1 (5 bases). This receptor was obtained from a man between 60 and 75 years old with COVID-19, enrolled during active disease. In DNA, the CDR3 is TGCGCCAGCAGTGAGTCGAGCTGGGGCGGCTATGGCTACACCTTC. Encoded protein: CASSESSWGGYGYTF.